These 32 T cell receptor beta chains originate from one sample sequenced in a study of cytomegalovirus exposure and HLA in healthy donors. The study ran its PCR with 60 Vbeta and 13 Jbeta primers. Profiled with immunoSEQ multiplex PCR; TCRdb holds only in-frame clones, not every one. The data contain tens of thousands of clones, approximately 72% of them singletons. The sequenced material came from PBMCs. Receptor source: a woman in her thirties or forties in good health and CMV-seropositive.

This chain joins TRBV7-2 and TRBJ2-1; D possibly corresponds to TRBD1 (5 bases). CDR3 length: 14 amino acids. Per the germline V gene, CDR1 is SGHTA and CDR2 is FQGNSA. V was cut by 4 bases and J by 7 bases, with 14 bases left in between. The DNA of the CDR3 is TGTGCCAGCAGCTCCCAGGGCCGGCTGAATGAGCAGTTCTTC. Translated: CASSSQGRLNEQFF. The complete variable domain, with remaining parts taken from reference TRBV7-2 and TRBJ2-1, reads GAGVSQSPSNKVTEKGKDVELRCDPISGHTALYWYRQSLGQGLEFLIYFQGNSAPDKSGLPSDRFSAERTGGSVSTLTIQRTQQEDSAVYLCASSSQGRLNEQFFGPGTRLTVL.

The V gene is TRBV5-1, the J gene TRBJ2-3; 7 positions agree with TRBD1. Germline assignment: CDR1 SGHRS and CDR2 YFSETQ. The CDR3 contains 15 residues. J lost 1 base, V lost 1 base, and 3 bases had no gene match. The CDR3 here is CASSLWQGGTDTQYF. The CDR3 DNA reads TGCGCCAGCAGCTTGTGGCAGGGGGGCACAGATACGCAGTATTTT.

The chain has TRBV28 and TRBJ2-3, with TRBD1 matching over 7 bases. V shed 6 bases, J shed 2 bases, and the junction held 8 bases outside the gene matches. CDR1 is MDHEN, CDR2 SYDVKM, per germline. There are 15 residues in the CDR3. This CDR3 reads CASREGGANTDTQYF. As DNA, the CDR3 is TGTGCCAGCAGGGAAGGGGGCGCAAACACAGATACGCAGTATTTT.

The genes are TRBV10-1 and TRBJ2-7, with D hard to call. Trimming took off 5 bases at V and 4 bases at J, with 9 bases between the two ends. CDR1 is WNHNN and CDR2 is SYGVQD in the germline V gene (reference sequence). The CDR3 covers 12 residues. DNA for the CDR3: TGCGCCAGCAGTCGAGGCCCGTACGAGCAGTACTTC. It is translated as CASSRGPYEQYF.

J is TRBJ1-1 and V is TRBV7-8, with D possibly TRBD1 on 5 matching bases. CDR1 is SGHVS and CDR2 is FQNEAQ in the germline V gene. V was clipped by 5 bases and J by 7 bases, with 11 bases between them. This CDR3 is 12 amino acids long. The CDR3 spells CASSNGGFEAFF. For the CDR3, the DNA is TGTGCCAGCAGCAACGGGGGGTTTGAAGCTTTCTTT.

The gene calls are TRBV13 and TRBJ1-2; TRBD1 is a possible D gene (6 bases). The germline CDR1 and CDR2 sequences are PRHDT and FYEKMQ (reference sequence). This CDR3 region has 15 residues. The V and J ends lost 5 bases and 4 bases respectively, with 17 bases between them. The CDR3: CASSAWTASGYGYTF. CDR3 sequence (DNA): TGTGCCAGCAGCGCATGGACAGCCTCCGGCTATGGCTACACCTTC.

This clone was seen a few times. The chain combines TRBV4-1 with TRBJ1-1; tentatively, D is TRBD1 (5 bases). Germline lookup yields CDR1 MGHRA and CDR2 YSYEKL. Deletions cut 1 base from V and 7 bases from J, with 7 bases between. The CDR3 length is 12 residues. DNA of the CDR3: TGCGCCAGCAGCCAAGTGGGGCTTGAAGCTTTCTTT. It yields the protein CASSQVGLEAFF.

The V gene is TRBV5-1, the J gene TRBJ1-2; 7 bases match TRBD1. CDR1 and CDR2 (germline): SGHRS, YFSETQ. This CDR3 has 15 amino acids. J gave up 3 bases and V 4 bases, and 9 bases lay outside the gene matches. CDR3 DNA: TGCGCCAGCAGCCTGGGACAGAATTCAGACTATGGCTACACCTTC. It codes for CASSLGQNSDYGYTF.

This clone has just a few counts. CDR3 residues: CASSLGRAADQPQHF. The DNA of the CDR3 is TGTGCCAGCAGCTTAGGGAGGGCAGCCGATCAGCCCCAGCATTTT. The chain carries TRBV7-9 and TRBJ1-5, with unresolved D. There are 15 residues in the CDR3. Germline V gene lookup returns CDR1 SEHNR and CDR2 FQNEAQ (reference sequence). Between the trimmed V and J ends, which lost 1 base and 5 bases, there was a span of 12 bases.

The rearrangement links TRBV6-1 to TRBJ2-5, with 9 positions matching TRBD1. Judging by the DNA end, TRBJ2-7 fits better; the J call may be wrong. The CDR3 spans 15 residues. Germline V gene lookup returns CDR1 MNHNS and CDR2 SASEGT. CDR3 amino acids: CASRDTGTGHYEQYF. The CDR3 nucleotides are TGTGCCAGCAGAGATACCGGGACAGGGCATTACGAGCAGTACTTC.

The chain is built from TRBV5-1 and TRBJ2-2; 12 bases are shared with TRBD2. The CDR3 contains 19 residues. V gave up 2 bases and J gave up 0 bases; unmatched junction bases: 8. Germline loops: CDR1 SGHRS, CDR2 YFSETQ. The CDR3 nucleotides read TGCGCCAGCAGCTTTAGGACTAGCGGGAACCCATCGAACACCGGGGAGCTGTTTTTT. This codes for CASSFRTSGNPSNTGELFF. Supplemented by reference TRBV5-1 and TRBJ2-2, the full variable domain reads KAGVTQTPRYLIKTRGQQVTLSCSPISGHRSVSWYQQTPGQGLQFLFEYFSETQRNKGNFPGRFSGRQFSNSRSEMNVSTLELGDSALYLCASSFRTSGNPSNTGELFFGEGSRLTVL.

The genes are TRBV5-6 and TRBJ2-4; D uncertain. Trimming pared 0 bases from V and 0 bases from J, leaving 7 bases between. The CDR3 totals 15 residues. Germline CDR1 is SGHDT and CDR2 is YYEEEE. This chain's CDR3 is CASSLAGLAKNIQYF. CDR3 coding DNA: TGTGCCAGCAGCTTGGCAGGTCTAGCCAAAAACATTCAGTACTTC. The variable domain in full, with the rest retrieved from reference TRBV5-6 and TRBJ2-4, is DAGVTQSPTHLIKTRGQQVTLRCSPKSGHDTVSWYQQALGQGPQFIFQYYEEEERQRGNFPDRFSGHQFPNYSSELNVNALLLGDSALYLCASSLAGLAKNIQYFGAGTRLSVL.

The rearrangement links TRBV19 to TRBJ1-2; 9 bases are a match to TRBD1. The V gene's germline CDR1 is LNHDA and CDR2 SQIVND (reference sequence). The CDR3 covers 16 residues. V was clipped by 6 bases and J by 8 bases; unmatched bases: 16. Here the CDR3 DNA reads TGTGCCAGTAGCACCCTCACCGGGACAGGGCCTTGGGGCTACACCTTC. Its protein is CASSTLTGTGPWGYTF. Looking up the rest from reference TRBV19 and TRBJ1-2 gives the full variable domain: DGGITQSPKYLFRKEGQNVTLSCEQNLNHDAMYWYRQDPGQGLRLIYYSQIVNDFQKGDIAEGYSVSREKKESFPLTVTSAQKNPTAFYLCASSTLTGTGPWGYTFGSGTRLTVV.

This clone was observed a single time. The chain is built from TRBV19 and TRBJ1-2; a weak D match, TRBD1 (5 bases). The CDR3 is made up of 16 amino acids. V shed 3 bases and J shed 1 base, with 15 bases lying between them. In germline, CDR1 is LNHDA, CDR2 SQIVND (reference sequence). The CDR3 nucleotides are TGTGCCAGTAGTATCTCCACTGGGGGGGGTAACTATGGCTACACCTTC. Its translation: CASSISTGGGNYGYTF.

This rearrangement joins TRBV10-2 to TRBJ2-5; D may be TRBD2 (6 bases). This CDR3 region has 14 residues. Germline CDR1 WSHSY, CDR2 SAAADI. The V and J ends lost 8 bases and 2 bases respectively, with 15 bases between them. The CDR3 spells CASGRDLRQETQYF. The CDR3, as DNA: TGCGCCAGCGGCCGGGACTTGAGACAAGAGACCCAGTACTTC.

This chain joins TRBV19 and TRBJ1-5; 9 nucleotides match TRBD1. Germline V CDR1 and CDR2: LNHDA, SQIVND (reference sequence). CDR3 length: 15 residues. V lost 3 bases to trimming and J lost 7 bases; unmatched junction nucleotides: 7. The CDR3 loop reads CASSISGTGSQPQHF. The CDR3, as DNA: TGTGCCAGTAGTATCTCCGGGACAGGGTCGCAGCCCCAGCATTTT.

The chain links TRBV29-1 to TRBJ2-5; 9 nucleotides match TRBD2. CDR3 length: 14 residues. The germline CDR1 and CDR2 sequences are SQVTM and ANQGSEA. V gave up 5 bases and J gave up 5 bases; unmatched junction bases: 9. CDR3 amino acids: CSVRLAGMAETQYF. CDR3 DNA: TGCAGCGTTAGGCTAGCGGGAATGGCGGAGACCCAGTACTTC.

On this clone: At the DNA level, this CDR3 is encoded by other sequences in the same sample as well. The chain has TRBV19 and TRBJ1-5, with D unclear. The CDR3 consists of 13 residues. Germline assignment: CDR1 LNHDA and CDR2 SQIVND (reference sequence). Trimming cost V 7 bases and J 2 bases, with 9 bases left between them. CDR3 nucleotides: TGTGCCAGTACCCCCGGGGGCAATCAGCCCCAGCATTTT. As protein: CASTPGGNQPQHF.

The J gene is TRBJ2-7, the V gene TRBV21-1; no DNA check was done on the table's D call, TRBD2. TRBV21-1 constitutes a pseudogene. This CDR3 is built from 16 residues. The CDR3 nucleotides are TGTGCCAGCAGCAAAAATGGCCTCGGGGAAATCTACGAGCAGTACTTC. Residues: CASSKNGLGEIYEQYF.

CDR3 nucleotides: TGTGCCTGGCGGGGTACGGGAACGTCTGGGGCCAACGTCCTGACTTTC. This gives the protein CAWRGTGTSGANVLTF. V and J are TRBV30 and TRBJ2-6; possibly TRBD2 for D (5 bases). The CDR3 is made up of 16 amino acids. Per germline, CDR1 GTSNPN and CDR2 SVGIG (reference sequence). Trimming left V 5 bases short and J 1 base short, with 15 bases between.

CDR3 DNA: TGTGCCTGGAGTCCTGGACAGGGCCGGTACGAGCAGTACTTC. This codes for CAWSPGQGRYEQYF. The chain links TRBV30 to TRBJ2-7; 8 bases align to TRBD1. This CDR3 is built from 14 residues. V shed 2 bases, J shed 4 bases, and the junction held 7 bases outside the gene matches. Germline loops: CDR1 GTSNPN, CDR2 SVGIG (reference sequence).

The chain recombines TRBV30 with TRBJ2-2, with TRBD1 identical over 8 bases. V shed 2 bases, J shed 6 bases, and the junction held 17 bases outside the gene matches. The CDR3 is made up of 18 amino acids. Per the germline V gene, CDR1 is GTSNPN and CDR2 is SVGIG (reference sequence). This chain's CDR3 is CAWSIRPGQGPKAGELFF. The CDR3 region has the DNA TGTGCCTGGAGTATACGCCCCGGACAGGGCCCGAAAGCCGGGGAGCTGTTTTTT. Combining the CDR3 with reference TRBV30 and TRBJ2-2 gives the whole variable domain SQTIHQWPATLVQPVGSPLSLECTVEGTSNPNLYWYRQAAGRGLQLLFYSVGIGQISSEVPQNLSASRPQDRQFILSSKKLLLSDSGFYLCAWSIRPGQGPKAGELFFGEGSRLTVL.

The V call is TRBV5-1, the J call TRBJ1-1; no definite D call. This CDR3 is 15 amino acids long. V dropped 0 bases and J dropped 0 bases, with 9 bases sitting between them. CDR1 is SGHRS and CDR2 is YFSETQ in the germline V gene. The CDR3 spells CASSLVGQVNTEAFF. The CDR3 nucleotides are TGCGCCAGCAGCTTGGTAGGCCAGGTGAACACTGAAGCTTTCTTT.

The chain uses TRBV6-6 and TRBJ1-2, with D possibly TRBD1 on 6 matching bases. The CDR3 contains 13 residues. Germline CDR1 is MNHNY and CDR2 is SVGAGI (reference sequence). The V and J ends lost 4 bases and 4 bases respectively, with 10 bases between them. The CDR3 protein is CASSLIQGYGYTF. CDR3 nucleotides: TGTGCCAGCAGTTTGATACAGGGCTATGGCTACACCTTC.

The chain combines TRBV11-2 with TRBJ1-1, with D tentatively TRBD1 (6 bases). Germline V CDR1 and CDR2: SGHAT, FQNNGV. Trimming took off 3 bases at V and 4 bases at J, with 12 bases between the two ends. The CDR3 extends over 14 amino acids. Here the CDR3 DNA reads TGTGCCAGCAGCTTCAGGGGCTCGATCACTGAAGCTTTCTTT. Translation gives CASSFRGSITEAFF.

This sequence joins TRBV4-1 and TRBJ2-7, with D perhaps matching TRBD2 (6 bases). The CDR3 loop spans 13 amino acids. V gave up 0 bases and J gave up 4 bases, with 7 bases separating them. Germline V gene sequence: CDR1 MGHRA, CDR2 YSYEKL. The CDR3 sequence: CASSQDRGYEQYF. In nucleotides, the CDR3 is TGCGCCAGCAGCCAAGATCGGGGGTACGAGCAGTACTTC.

The chain combines TRBV6-5 with TRBJ1-4; TRBD1 matches 9 bases. The CDR3 is 15 amino acids. Germline values: CDR1 MNHEY, CDR2 SVGAGI. The J segment lost 7 bases and the V segment lost 4 bases, leaving 7 bases of the junction unmatched. The CDR3 nucleotides are TGTGCCAGCAGTTCAACAGGGGGCTCTGGTGAAAAACTGTTTTTT. Residues: CASSSTGGSGEKLFF.

The V gene is TRBV7-2, the J gene TRBJ1-2, with D uncertain. The CDR3 is 16 amino acids. V lost 5 bases and J lost 0, with 16 bases in between. CDR1 SGHTA and CDR2 FQGNSA come from the germline V gene. The CDR3 nucleotides read TGTGCCAGCAGCGACGCGGGGTTATGGGCTAACTATGGCTACACCTTC. Amino acids: CASSDAGLWANYGYTF.

The rearrangement joins TRBV7-9 to TRBJ2-1; 8 nucleotides align to TRBD1. Losses at the gene ends were 4 bases for V and 0 bases for J; bases not matched to a gene: 2. CDR1 is SEHNR, CDR2 FQNEAQ, per germline (reference sequence). The CDR3 is 15 amino acids. DNA of the CDR3: TGTGCCAGCAGCTCAACAGGGGGCTCCTACAATGAGCAGTTCTTC. This translates into CASSSTGGSYNEQFF. The full variable domain, rest sourced from reference TRBV7-9 and TRBJ2-1, is DTGVSQNPRHKITKRGQNVTFRCDPISEHNRLYWYRQTLGQGPEFLTYFQNEAQLEKSRLLSDRFSAERPKGSFSTLEIQRTEQGDSAMYLCASSSTGGSYNEQFFGPGTRLTVL.

This rearrangement joins TRBV5-8 to TRBJ2-3; 7 nucleotides line up with TRBD1. The germline CDR1 and CDR2 sequences are SGHTS and YDEGEE. V was clipped by 6 bases and J by 4 bases; unmatched bases: 11. The CDR3 has 15 residues. The CDR3 region is CASTLGRGPADTQYF. The CDR3, as DNA: TGTGCCAGCACCCTGGGAAGGGGGCCCGCAGATACGCAGTATTTT.

V and J are TRBV4-2 and TRBJ2-1; D may be TRBD2 (6 bases). The CDR3 loop spans 16 amino acids. Trimming shortened V by 0 bases and J by 0 bases, and 9 bases separated the two germline ends. CDR1 is LGHNA, CDR2 YNFKEQ, per germline. This CDR3 reads CASSQDPSASYNEQFF. CDR3 bases: TGTGCCAGCAGCCAAGATCCTAGCGCCTCCTACAATGAGCAGTTCTTC.

The chain uses TRBV2 and TRBJ1-1, with D perhaps matching TRBD1 (5 bases). This CDR3 spans 14 amino acids. The V and J ends lost 2 bases and 6 bases respectively, with 13 bases between them. CDR1 SNHLY and CDR2 FYNNEI come from the germline V gene. CDR3 amino acids: CASSEIRDTAEAFF. The CDR3 DNA reads as TGTGCCAGCAGTGAAATCAGGGATACTGCTGAAGCTTTCTTT.